This T cell receptor beta chain was documented in a study of blood T cell repertoires in COVID-19. Turning to the study itself: Some COVID-19 samples were acute and others convalescent; all came from the United States, Italy and Spain. Nucleic acid was either cDNA or gDNA, and it came from T cells, B-cell-depleted T cells, or PBMCs.

Deletions cut 10 bases from V and 0 bases from J, with 15 bases between. The CDR3 sequence is 15 residues long. Germline CDR1 and CDR2: MNHEY and SVGAGI. The sample holds one count of this clone. Some clones are missing from TCRdb's copy, which holds only in-frame ones; the method was immunoSEQ multiplex PCR. The data contain a few hundred thousand clones, around four fifths of them singletons. Material for sequencing was peripheral blood. The receptor's source is a man in his sixties who had recovered from COVID-19. V usage is TRBV6-5 and J usage is TRBJ1-4, with a weak D call TRBD1 (5 bases). The CDR3 coding sequence is TGTGCCACTAACACAGGATCTGCAACTAATGAAAAACTGTTTTTT. It encodes CATNTGSATNEKLFF.